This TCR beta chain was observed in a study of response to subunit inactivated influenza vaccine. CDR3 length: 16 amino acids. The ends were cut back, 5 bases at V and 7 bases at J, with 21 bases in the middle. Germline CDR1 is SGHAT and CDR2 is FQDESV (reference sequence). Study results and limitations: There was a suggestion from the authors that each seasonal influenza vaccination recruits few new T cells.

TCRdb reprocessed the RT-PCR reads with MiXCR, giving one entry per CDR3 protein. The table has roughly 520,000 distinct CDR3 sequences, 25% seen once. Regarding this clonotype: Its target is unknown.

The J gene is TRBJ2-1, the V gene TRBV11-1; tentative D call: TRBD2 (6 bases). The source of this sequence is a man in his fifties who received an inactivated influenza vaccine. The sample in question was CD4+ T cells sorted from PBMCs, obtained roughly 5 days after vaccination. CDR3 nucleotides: TGTGCCAGCAGCAAAGCCGGGACTGCCCCGACAAATGAGCAGTTCTTC. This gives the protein CASSKAGTAPTNEQFF. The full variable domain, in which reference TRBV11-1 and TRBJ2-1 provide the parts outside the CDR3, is EAEVAQSPRYKITEKSQAVAFWCDPISGHATLYWYRQILGQGPELLVQFQDESVVDDSQLPKDRFSAERLKGVDSTLKIQPAELGDSAMYLCASSKAGTAPTNEQFFGPGTRLTVL.